This T cell receptor (beta chain) was documented in a study of siplizumab effects on memory and regulatory T cells. This CDR3 has 15 residues. Germline values: CDR1 SGHTA, CDR2 FQGNSA. The trim removed 5 bases at V and 2 bases at J, leaving 1 base unmatched. Regarding the study as a whole: Siplizumab gave mappable alloreactive CD4+ clones an average Treg-derived fraction of around 70%, against around 25% in controls. In unstimulated cells, naive T cells appeared more diverse than memory T cells and seemed major alloresponse contributors.

Turning to this clone: Its antigen is not identified.

Profiled with immunoSEQ multiplex PCR; TCRdb holds only in-frame clones, not every one. The data show around 100,000 clones, less than 95% seen once. The clonotype was recovered from a human donor in good health. Material for sequencing was Tregs sorted from blood. The chain couples TRBV7-2 to TRBJ1-6; 9 bases fit TRBD1. The CDR3 spells CASSRDRAYNSPLHF. CDR3 nucleotides: TGTGCCAGCAGCCGGGACAGGGCCTATAATTCACCCCTCCACTTT.